These 30 T cell receptor beta chains originate from one sample sequenced in a study of vaccination effects on CD4 cells after COVID-19. These receptors have no known antigen. Isolation of CD4+ T cells took place after nine to ten days of culture. This table comes from immunoSEQ multiplex PCR, and its TCRdb copy is limited to in-frame clones, with some not included. The sample consists of around 46,000 clones, 55% to 75% of them appearing once. The sequencing used CD4+ T cells from PBMCs cultured without peptide, collected before COVID-19 vaccination. These TCRs come from a human donor who received a COVID-19 vaccine.

This clone is labeled as large. The V gene is TRBV14, the J gene TRBJ1-2; 7 nucleotides line up with TRBD1. The CDR3 is 14 residues long. Germline CDR1 is SGHDN and CDR2 is FVKESK. The junction had 4 bases not matched to a gene; V was cut back by 1 base and J by 5 bases. In DNA form, the CDR3 reads TGTGCCAGCAGCCAAGCCCGGACAGGATATGGCTACACCTTC. As protein: CASSQARTGYGYTF.

The J gene is TRBJ2-3, the V gene TRBV2, with a possible D match to TRBD1 (6 bases). The CDR3 contains 15 residues. Germline V CDR1 and CDR2: SNHLY, FYNNEI. V lost 6 bases and J 0 bases, leaving 13 bases between the germline ends. DNA of the CDR3: TGTGCCAGCAGCTCTAGGACAGAAAGCACAGATACGCAGTATTTT. Translated, it gives CASSSRTESTDTQYF.

The gene calls are TRBV7-3 and TRBJ2-3; a weak D match, TRBD2 (5 bases). This CDR3 contains 15 residues. Trimming stripped 5 bases from V and 14 bases from J, with 26 bases between. From germline, CDR1 is SGHTA and CDR2 FQGTGA. The CDR3 sequence is CASSQEGLPILAGYF. The CDR3 nucleotides read TGTGCCAGCAGCCAAGAGGGATTACCGATACTCGCGGGGTATTTT.

V and J are TRBV5-1 and TRBJ2-7, with TRBD1 identical over 12 bases. There are 14 residues in the CDR3. Germline CDR1 SGHRS, CDR2 YFSETQ. With V trimmed by 4 bases and J by 2 bases, 1 base remained unmatched. CDR3 protein: CASSRDRGPYEQYF. CDR3 coding DNA: TGCGCCAGCAGCCGGGACAGGGGGCCCTACGAGCAGTACTTC.

CDR3 loop: CASSTYNQETQYF. In DNA form, the CDR3 reads TGCGCCAGCAGCACCTACAACCAAGAGACCCAGTACTTC. V and J are TRBV5-1 and TRBJ2-5; D is ambiguous. The CDR3 loop spans 13 amino acids. The V end lost 4 bases, the J end lost 0 bases, and 7 bases lay between the germline ends. Germline assignment: CDR1 SGHRS and CDR2 YFSETQ. The full variable domain, rest sourced from reference TRBV5-1 and TRBJ2-5, is KAGVTQTPRYLIKTRGQQVTLSCSPISGHRSVSWYQQTPGQGLQFLFEYFSETQRNKGNFPGRFSGRQFSNSRSEMNVSTLELGDSALYLCASSTYNQETQYFGPGTRLLVL.

CDR3 protein: CASSPRQGSGAFF. Written as DNA, the CDR3 is TGTGCCAGCAGCCCCAGACAGGGCTCTGGAGCTTTCTTT. V is TRBV14 and J is TRBJ1-1; 7 nucleotides align to TRBD1. J lost 10 bases, V lost 4 bases, and 9 bases had no gene match. CDR1 is SGHDN and CDR2 is FVKESK in the germline V gene. The length of the CDR3 is 13 residues.

By its share, this clone is large (0.1 to 1%). The CDR3 coding sequence is TGTGCCAGCAGTCCACAGGGGGCGGGGACCGGGGAGCTGTTTTTT. It specifies CASSPQGAGTGELFF. The chain links TRBV3-1 (or the pseudogene TRBV3-2) to TRBJ2-2; 9 bases agree with TRBD1. The junction had 7 bases not matched to a gene; V was cut back by 6 bases and J by 5 bases. The length of the CDR3 is 15 residues. CDR1 and CDR2 from the germline V gene are LGHDT and YNNKEL (reference sequence).

This clone was counted between two and nine times. The chain carries TRBV19 and TRBJ1-4; the D is unclear. Trimming took 2 bases from V and 2 from J, leaving 3 bases between them. This CDR3 is 13 amino acids long. The V gene's germline CDR1 is LNHDA and CDR2 SQIVND (reference sequence). CDR3 sequence reads: CASSIITNEKLFF. The CDR3 DNA follows: TGTGCCAGTAGTATAATCACTAATGAAAAACTGTTTTTT.

The chain uses TRBV3-1 (or the pseudogene TRBV3-2) and TRBJ1-1; no definite D call. V was cut by 6 bases and J by 1 base, with 9 bases left in between. The CDR3 contains 13 residues. Per the germline V gene, CDR1 is LGHDT and CDR2 is YNNKEL (reference sequence). As DNA, the CDR3 is TGTGCCAGCAGACGGGGAGGGAACACTGAAGCTTTCTTT. Translating gives CASRRGGNTEAFF.

This chain uses TRBV7-2 with TRBJ2-4; D gene unclear. Germline loops: CDR1 SGHTA, CDR2 FQGNSA. CDR3 length: 11 residues. The V end lost 3 bases, the J end lost 7 bases, and 4 bases lay between the germline ends. The chain's CDR3 is CASSFDNIQYF. The CDR3 nucleotides are TGTGCCAGCAGCTTCGACAACATTCAGTACTTC.

The chain joins TRBV11-3 to TRBJ2-7; D perhaps matches TRBD1 (6 bases). V lost 5 bases, J lost 7 bases, and 15 bases lay in between. There are 13 residues in the CDR3. CDR1 and CDR2 from the germline V gene are SGHNT and YENEEA. The CDR3 nucleotides are TGTGCCAGCAGCCCCGGCCCTAGGGGGGAGCAGTACTTC. Residues: CASSPGPRGEQYF. The whole variable domain, remainder taken from reference TRBV11-3 and TRBJ2-7, is EAGVVQSPRYKIIEKKQPVAFWCNPISGHNTLYWYLQNLGQGPELLIRYENEEAVDDSQLPKDRFSAERLKGVDSTLKIQPAELGDSAVYLCASSPGPRGEQYFGPGTRLTVT.

The chain couples TRBV6-5 to TRBJ1-4, with 9 bases that match TRBD1. The CDR3 consists of 15 residues. With 5 bases clipped from V and 8 bases from J, the junction kept 9 bases outside the gene matches. CDR1 is MNHEY and CDR2 is SVGAGI in the germline V gene. As DNA, the CDR3 is TGTGCCAGCAGTCCCCCCGGGACAGGGAAAGAAAAACTGTTTTTT. Translated, it gives CASSPPGTGKEKLFF.

V is TRBV14 and J is TRBJ1-3; D is perhaps TRBD1 (6 bases). From germline, CDR1 is SGHDN and CDR2 FVKESK. The CDR3 runs to 14 residues. Trimming cost V 4 bases and J 0 bases, with 7 bases left between them. The CDR3 is CASSLQGSGNTIYF. The DNA for the CDR3 is TGTGCCAGCAGCCTACAGGGCTCTGGAAACACCATATATTTT.

The V gene is TRBV13, the J gene TRBJ2-5; D remains unclear. The germline V gene encodes CDR1 PRHDT and CDR2 FYEKMQ (reference sequence). Trimming cost V 5 bases and J 4 bases, with 11 bases left between them. The length of the CDR3 is 13 residues. CDR3 in DNA: TGTGCCAGCAGCCTACGGGCATCAGAGACCCAGTACTTC. This codes for CASSLRASETQYF.

This clone occurred a few times. The rearrangement joins TRBV11-2 to TRBJ2-3; D ambiguous. V lost 0 bases, J lost 7 bases, and 8 bases lay in between. The CDR3 sequence is 13 residues long. The V gene's germline CDR1 is SGHAT and CDR2 FQNNGV. CDR3 residues: CASSLEPQNTQYF. In DNA form, the CDR3 reads TGTGCCAGCAGCTTAGAGCCTCAAAATACGCAGTATTTT.

In the case of this clone: One end of the junction fails to match germline, which may point to a read error. This chain connects TRBV7-3 to TRBJ1-6; maybe TRBD1 (5 bases). In germline, CDR1 is SGHTA, CDR2 FQGTGA. The CDR3 runs 19 residues. The CDR3 bases are TGTGCCAGCAGTCCCTGCACCCTCCATCTAAGGGGTGGCAGAAAGGGGCTAGGGTTT. As protein: CASSPCTLHLRGGRKGLGF.

This clone was seen once. The chain carries TRBV29-1 and TRBJ1-2, with 9 nucleotides matching TRBD1. Trimming took 4 bases from V and 5 from J; bases not matched to a gene: 2. Germline CDR1 SQVTM, CDR2 ANQGSEA. The CDR3 has 12 residues. The CDR3 reads CSVAGTGYGYTF. The DNA of the CDR3 is TGCAGCGTTGCCGGGACAGGGTATGGCTACACCTTC.

V gene TRBV7-9 combines with J gene TRBJ1-1, with 8 bases that match TRBD1. Germline-derived CDR1 and CDR2 are SEHNR and FQNEAQ (reference sequence). V shed 4 bases and J 1 base; nucleotides not matched to a gene: 2. The CDR3 is 14 residues long. CDR3 nucleotides: TGTGCCAGCAGCTATACAGGGGGGAACACTGAAGCTTTCTTT. This gives the protein CASSYTGGNTEAFF.

This chain joins TRBV7-9 and TRBJ1-3; TRBD1 aligns across 8 bases. Germline V gives CDR1 SEHNR, CDR2 FQNEAQ (reference sequence). After removal of 5 bases from V and 11 bases from J, the junction contained 11 bases not matched to a gene. This CDR3 contains 14 residues. CDR3 protein: CASSPGSTGEAIYF. In DNA, the CDR3 is TGTGCCAGCAGCCCCGGGTCGACAGGGGAGGCCATATATTTT.

The chain couples TRBV6-5 to TRBJ1-1; 11 nucleotides align to TRBD1. The CDR3 sequence is 16 residues long. Per the germline V gene, CDR1 is MNHEY and CDR2 is SVGAGI. V was pared by 2 bases and J by 5 bases, with 7 bases of the junction left unmatched. In DNA, the CDR3 is TGTGCCAGCAGTTACCCCCTGGGACAGGGGGGTACTGAAGCTTTCTTT. This codes for CASSYPLGQGGTEAFF.

The chain recombines TRBV5-1 with TRBJ2-7; the D gene could be TRBD1 or TRBD2 (5 bases each). From germline, CDR1 is SGHRS and CDR2 YFSETQ. The CDR3 length is 13 residues. With 3 bases removed from V and 3 bases from J, the gap between germline ends came to 10 bases. DNA of the CDR3: TGCGCCAGCAGCTCGGGACGCAGCTACGAGCAGTACTTC. Translating it yields CASSSGRSYEQYF.

The rearrangement links TRBV3-1 (or the pseudogene TRBV3-2) to TRBJ1-3, with 7 bases aligning to TRBD1. The length of the CDR3 is 17 residues. J gave up 2 bases and V 4 bases, and 11 bases lay outside the gene matches. Germline CDR1 is LGHDT and CDR2 is YNNKEL (reference sequence). This CDR3 reads CASSPTYTGVTGNTIYF. DNA of the CDR3: TGTGCCAGCAGCCCTACATATACAGGGGTCACTGGAAACACCATATATTTT.

This chain uses TRBV6-5 with TRBJ1-2, with TRBD1 matching over 10 bases. This CDR3 region has 15 residues. Germline lookup yields CDR1 MNHEY and CDR2 SVGAGI. V trimming: 4 bases; J trimming: 4 bases; junction bases outside the gene matches: 6. DNA for the CDR3: TGTGCCAGCAGTTCGCGACAGGGGGCCGTCTATGGCTACACCTTC. As protein: CASSSRQGAVYGYTF.

This chain joins TRBV27 and TRBJ2-4, with 7 positions matching TRBD2. The germline V gene encodes CDR1 MNHEY and CDR2 SMNVEV (reference sequence). This CDR3 has 16 amino acids. Trimming took 6 bases from V and 6 from J; bases not matched to a gene: 14. The CDR3 DNA sequence: TGTGCCAGCAGGTTGGGGGGGATTCGGGGTGGAAACATTCAGTACTTC. Residues: CASRLGGIRGGNIQYF.

The rearrangement uses TRBV20-1 and TRBJ1-3; D gene uncertain. Trimming took 3 bases from V and 0 from J, leaving 9 bases between them. The CDR3 length is 14 residues. Germline-derived CDR1 and CDR2 are DFQATT and SNEGSKA (reference sequence). The CDR3 reads CSASEPSSGNTIYF. In nucleotides, the CDR3 is TGCAGTGCTAGTGAGCCAAGCTCTGGAAACACCATATATTTT.

By frequency in the sample, this clone is medium-sized. The chain employs TRBV3-1 (or the pseudogene TRBV3-2) and TRBJ1-1, with D perhaps matching TRBD1 (6 bases). Germline loops: CDR1 LGHDT, CDR2 YNNKEL (reference sequence). Trimming took off 4 bases at V and 4 bases at J, with 10 bases between the two ends. There are 13 residues in the CDR3. CDR3 protein: CASSLRGGTEAFF. The CDR3 DNA sequence: TGTGCCAGCAGCCTGAGAGGGGGCACTGAAGCTTTCTTT.

This clone was detected a few times. The J gene is TRBJ1-2, the V gene TRBV19; 7 nucleotides line up with TRBD1. Per germline, CDR1 LNHDA and CDR2 SQIVND (reference sequence). CDR3 length: 14 amino acids. The J segment lost 9 bases and the V segment lost 7 bases, leaving 14 bases of the junction unmatched. CDR3 in amino acids: CASTLGQPPLSYTF. The DNA for the CDR3 is TGTGCCAGTACCCTGGGACAGCCGCCTCTAAGCTACACCTTC.

The chain links TRBV10-3 to TRBJ1-1; perhaps TRBD1 as D (5 bases). In germline, CDR1 is ENHRY, CDR2 SYGVKD. V was trimmed by 6 bases and J by 7 bases, leaving 15 bases between them. This CDR3 comprises 13 residues. The CDR3 region is CAIRAGDINEAFF. CDR3 DNA sequence: TGTGCCATCAGAGCGGGGGATATCAATGAAGCTTTCTTT.

V usage is TRBV2 and J usage is TRBJ1-1; the D is unclear. This CDR3 is 13 amino acids long. Trimming removed 8 bases at V and 1 base at J, with 11 bases between. Germline V CDR1 and CDR2: SNHLY, FYNNEI. The chain's CDR3 is CASSGLGNTEAFF. The CDR3, as DNA: TGTGCCAGCTCTGGATTAGGGAACACTGAAGCTTTCTTT.

The chain uses TRBV19 and TRBJ1-5, with a tentative D call TRBD1 (6 bases). The germline V and J ends were trimmed by 1 base and 3 bases, with 10 bases remaining between them. The CDR3 has 15 residues. Germline CDR1 reads LNHDA; CDR2 reads SQIVND (reference sequence). CDR3 bases: TGTGCCAGTAGTATAGGGGGGACAATCAATCAGCCCCAGCATTTT. As protein: CASSIGGTINQPQHF. Drawing the rest from reference TRBV19 and TRBJ1-5, the complete variable domain is DGGITQSPKYLFRKEGQNVTLSCEQNLNHDAMYWYRQDPGQGLRLIYYSQIVNDFQKGDIAEGYSVSREKKESFPLTVTSAQKNPTAFYLCASSIGGTINQPQHFGDGTRLSIL.